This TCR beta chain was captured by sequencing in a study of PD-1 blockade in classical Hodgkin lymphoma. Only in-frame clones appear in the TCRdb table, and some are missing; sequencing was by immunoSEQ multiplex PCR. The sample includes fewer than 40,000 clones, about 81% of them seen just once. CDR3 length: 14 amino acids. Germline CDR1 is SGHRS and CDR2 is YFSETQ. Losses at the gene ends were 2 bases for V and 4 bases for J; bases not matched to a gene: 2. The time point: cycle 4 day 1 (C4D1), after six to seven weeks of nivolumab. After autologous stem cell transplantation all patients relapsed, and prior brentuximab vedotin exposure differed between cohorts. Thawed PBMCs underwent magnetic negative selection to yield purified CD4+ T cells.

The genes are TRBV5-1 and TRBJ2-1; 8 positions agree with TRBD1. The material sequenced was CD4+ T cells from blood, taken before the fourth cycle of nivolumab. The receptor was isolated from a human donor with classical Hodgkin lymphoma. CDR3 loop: CASSFRTGYNEQFF. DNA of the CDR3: TGCGCCAGCAGCTTTAGGACAGGGTACAATGAGCAGTTCTTC.